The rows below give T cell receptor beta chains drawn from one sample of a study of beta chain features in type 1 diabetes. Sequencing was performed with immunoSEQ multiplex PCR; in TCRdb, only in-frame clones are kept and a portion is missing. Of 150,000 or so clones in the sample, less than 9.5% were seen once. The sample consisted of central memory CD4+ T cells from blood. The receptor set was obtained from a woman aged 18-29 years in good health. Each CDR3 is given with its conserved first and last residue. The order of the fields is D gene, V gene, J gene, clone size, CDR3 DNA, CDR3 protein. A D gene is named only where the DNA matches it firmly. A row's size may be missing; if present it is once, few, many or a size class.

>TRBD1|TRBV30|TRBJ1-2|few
TGTGCCTGGACCCGGAAGGGACAGGGGTCCGCAGGCTATGGCTACACCTTC
CAWTRKGQGSAGYGYTF
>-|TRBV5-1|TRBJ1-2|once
TGCGCCAGCAGCCCGCGGACTGACTATGGCTACACCTTC
CASSPRTDYGYTF
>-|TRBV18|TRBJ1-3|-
TGTGCCAGCTCACCACCGAACAGGGCGGACACCATATATTTT
CASSPPNRADTIYF
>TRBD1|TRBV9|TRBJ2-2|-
TGTGCCAGCAGCCAACGGACAGGGAGCACCGGGGAGCTGTTTTTT
CASSQRTGSTGELFF
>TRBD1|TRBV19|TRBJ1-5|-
TGTGCCAGTAGTATGACAGGGTCCCATCAGCCCCAGCATTTT
CASSMTGSHQPQHF
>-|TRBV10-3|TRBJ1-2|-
TGTGCCATCAGAGAGAAATTTCCGGATGGCTACACCTTC
CAIREKFPDGYTF
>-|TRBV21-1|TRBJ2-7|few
TGTGCCAGCGGCGCCGGACAGCGATCCCACGAGCAGTACTTC
CASGAGQRSHEQYF
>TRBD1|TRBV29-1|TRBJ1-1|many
TGCAGCGTTGGAGGACAGGGTAACACTGAAGCTTTCTTT
CSVGGQGNTEAFF
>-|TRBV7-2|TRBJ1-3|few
TGTGCCAGCAGCCCAGACTCTGGAAACACCATATATTTT
CASSPDSGNTIYF
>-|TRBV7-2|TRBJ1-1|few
TGTGCCAGCAGCTTAGCCGGTGGGAACACTGAAGCTTTCTTT
CASSLAGGNTEAFF
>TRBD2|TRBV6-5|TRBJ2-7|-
TGTGCCAGCAAACCGGGACTAAGATACGAGCAGTACTTC
CASKPGLRYEQYF
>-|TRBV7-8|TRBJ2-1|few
TGTGCCAGCAGCTTAGGCGGGCGGCTCATCAATGAGCAGTTCTTC
CASSLGGRLINEQFF
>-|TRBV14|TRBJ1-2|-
TGTGCCAGCAGCCAAGACTATCGACGGGGGGCCGGAGGCTACACCTTC
CASSQDYRRGAGGYTF
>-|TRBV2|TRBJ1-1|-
TGTGCCAGCAGCGGGGATTCCACTGAAGCTTTCTTT
CASSGDSTEAFF
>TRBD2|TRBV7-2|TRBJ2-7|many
TGTGCCAGCCGCCCGGGTAGCGGGGGGATTTACGAGCAGTACTTC
CASRPGSGGIYEQYF
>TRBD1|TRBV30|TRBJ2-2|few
TGTGCCTGCTCGACAGGGACCCATGGCGGGGAGCTGTTTTTT
CACSTGTHGGELFF
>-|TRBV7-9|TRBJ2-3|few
TGTGCCAGCAGCTTAGGACTTGCAAACACAGATACGCAGTATTTT
CASSLGLANTDTQYF
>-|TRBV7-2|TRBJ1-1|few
TGTGCCAGCGGTCCTCCGGGGACTGAAGCTTTCTTT
CASGPPGTEAFF
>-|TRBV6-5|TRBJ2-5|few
TGTGCCAGCAGTTCCGGGTCCCAAGAGACCCAGTACTTC
CASSSGSQETQYF
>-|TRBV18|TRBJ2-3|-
TGTGCCAGCTCACCACGCTTAGAGGGAGATACGCAGTATTTT
CASSPRLEGDTQYF
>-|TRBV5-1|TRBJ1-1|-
TGCGCCAGCAGCTCCTGGGGCAGAGTGAACACTGAAGCTTTCTTT
CASSSWGRVNTEAFF
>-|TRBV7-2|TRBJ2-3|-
TGTGCCAGCAGCCTCTACAGGGATACGCAGTATTTT
CASSLYRDTQYF
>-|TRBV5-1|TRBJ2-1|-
TGCGCCAGCAGCCCTCCGACAGCCTACAATGAGCAGTTCTTC
CASSPPTAYNEQFF
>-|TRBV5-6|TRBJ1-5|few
TGTGCCAGCAGCTTGGACGGTCAAAATCAGCCCCAGCATTTT
CASSLDGQNQPQHF
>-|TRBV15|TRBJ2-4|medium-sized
TGTGCCACCAGCACGGACCGGGGGTACATTCAGTACTTC
CATSTDRGYIQYF
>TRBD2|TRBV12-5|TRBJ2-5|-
TGTGCTAGTGGTTTGGTACCGGGCTTTGGACTAGCGGGGGGGCGGGGCCAAGAGACCCAGTACTTC
CASGLVPGFGLAGGRGQETQYF